This is a list of T cell receptor beta chains from one sample in a study of OX40 agonist ivuxolimab in advanced cancers. Produced via immunoSEQ multiplex PCR; TCRdb's table is partial and in-frame only. This table holds about 110,000 clones, approximately 90% found once. Here the sequenced sample was CD4+ or CD8+ T cells sorted from blood, taken in a trial of the OX40 agonist ivuxolimab. These receptors were taken from an adult with an advanced solid tumor such as melanoma, head and neck, liver or kidney cancer. The CDR3 runs from the conserved cysteine through the conserved F or W. A D gene is named only where the DNA matches it firmly. Clone size is stated in some rows and not others, as once, few, many or a class when expanded.

j_gene,abundance,d_gene,v_gene,CDR3aa,CDR3nt
TRBJ1-3,-,-,TRBV7-9,CASSLERGGGSSSGNTIYF,TGTGCCAGCAGCTTAGAGCGGGGAGGGGGTTCCAGCTCTGGAAACACCATATATTTT
TRBJ2-3,-,-,TRBV14,CASSLPGRGVTDTQYF,TGTGCCAGCAGCCTCCCGGGCAGGGGGGTCACAGATACGCAGTATTTT
TRBJ1-2,-,-,TRBV5-1,CASKATAFYGYTF,TGCGCCAGCAAAGCGACAGCTTTCTATGGCTACACCTTC
TRBJ1-6,-,TRBD1,TRBV6-5,CASSPPGQKNSPLHF,TGTGCCAGCAGTCCACCGGGACAGAAAAATTCACCCCTCCACTTT
TRBJ2-5,-,-,TRBV20-1,CSATSLETQYF,TGCAGCGCTACCTCGTTGGAGACCCAGTACTTC
TRBJ2-5,once,TRBD1,TRBV5-1,CASSAGQGLETQYF,TGCGCCAGCAGCGCGGGACAGGGGCTTGAGACCCAGTACTTC
TRBJ2-5,-,TRBD2,TRBV11-2,CASSLSLAGFQETQYF,TGTGCCAGCAGCTTATCCCTAGCGGGGTTCCAAGAGACCCAGTACTTC
TRBJ1-1,-,-,TRBV28,CAGTGQLNTEAFF,TGTGCTGGGACGGGACAACTGAACACTGAAGCTTTCTTT
TRBJ1-2,-,-,TRBV5-1,CASSLGLTSEGYTF,TGCGCCAGCAGCTTGGGACTTACCTCGGAAGGCTACACCTTC
TRBJ1-5,-,-,TRBV9,CASSPGGKGYQPQHF,TGTGCCAGCAGCCCCGGGGGCAAAGGGTATCAGCCCCAGCATTTT
TRBJ2-7,-,TRBD2,TRBV4-2,CASSHSGTSGASYEQYF,TGTGCCAGCAGCCATTCTGGGACTAGCGGGGCCTCCTACGAGCAGTACTTC
TRBJ1-3,-,-,TRBV25-1,CASSPTGAGNTIYF,TGTGCCAGCAGCCCGACAGGAGCTGGAAACACCATATATTTT
TRBJ2-7,-,TRBD1,TRBV2,CASTPDRVEYF,TGTGCCAGCACCCCTGACAGGGTAGAGTACTTC
TRBJ1-2,-,-,TRBV20-1,CSATDYGYTF,TGCAGTGCTACCGACTATGGCTACACCTTC
TRBJ2-7,once,-,TRBV6-1,CASSEGHLYEQYF,TGTGCCAGCAGTGAGGGACACCTCTACGAGCAGTACTTC
TRBJ2-5,-,-,TRBV4-3,CASSQDGGVGGETQYF,TGCGCCAGCAGCCAAGATGGCGGCGTAGGGGGAGAGACCCAGTACTTC
TRBJ2-7,-,TRBD1,TRBV6-5,CASSYSGQPIAYEQYF,TGTGCCAGCAGTTACTCGGGACAGCCTATAGCTTACGAGCAGTACTTC
TRBJ2-1,-,TRBD1,TRBV18,CASSPSTGDNEQFF,TGTGCCAGCTCACCGTCGACAGGGGACAATGAGCAGTTCTTC
TRBJ2-1,-,-,TRBV5-1,CASQTVNTAYNEQFF,TGCGCCAGTCAGACTGTAAATACGGCCTACAATGAGCAGTTCTTC
TRBJ2-1,-,TRBD1,TRBV30,CAWSGGQGRVGWQFF,TGTGCCTGGAGTGGGGGACAGGGTAGGGTGGGATGGCAGTTCTTC
TRBJ1-1,-,-,TRBV28,CASSSEAGATEAFF,TGTGCCAGCAGTTCAGAAGCAGGGGCCACTGAAGCTTTCTTT
TRBJ2-3,-,-,TRBV6-5,CASSRGRGAADTQYF,TGTGCCAGCAGTCGGGGGAGGGGGGCTGCAGATACGCAGTATTTT
TRBJ1-2,-,TRBD1,TRBV29-1,CSVYLSDRGGYTF,TGCAGCGTTTATCTATCAGACAGGGGCGGCTACACCTTC
TRBJ2-7,-,-,TRBV28,CASSPVGDGYEQYF,TGTGCCAGCAGTCCAGTGGGGGATGGGTACGAGCAGTACTTC
TRBJ2-1,-,TRBD2,TRBV27,CASSGLAGGEEQFF,TGTGCCAGCAGCGGACTAGCGGGGGGGGAGGAGCAGTTCTTC